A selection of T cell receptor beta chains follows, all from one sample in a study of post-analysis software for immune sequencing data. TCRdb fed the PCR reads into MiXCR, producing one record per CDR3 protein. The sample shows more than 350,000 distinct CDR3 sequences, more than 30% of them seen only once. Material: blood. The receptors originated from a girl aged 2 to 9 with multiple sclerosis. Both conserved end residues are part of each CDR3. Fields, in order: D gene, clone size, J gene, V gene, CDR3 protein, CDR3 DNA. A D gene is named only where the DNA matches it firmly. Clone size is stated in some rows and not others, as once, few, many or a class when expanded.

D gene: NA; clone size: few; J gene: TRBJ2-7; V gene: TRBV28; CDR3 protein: CASSLMYEQYF; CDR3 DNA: TGTGCCAGCAGTTTAATGTACGAGCAGTACTTC
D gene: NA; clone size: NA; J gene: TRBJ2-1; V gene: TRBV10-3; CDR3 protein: CAISPGRDRYYNEQFF; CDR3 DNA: TGTGCCATCAGTCCGGGCCGGGACCGTTACTACAATGAGCAGTTCTTC
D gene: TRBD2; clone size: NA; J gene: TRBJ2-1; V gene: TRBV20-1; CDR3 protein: CSAKIAGEYNEQFF; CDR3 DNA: TGCAGTGCTAAAATAGCGGGGGAGTACAATGAGCAGTTCTTC
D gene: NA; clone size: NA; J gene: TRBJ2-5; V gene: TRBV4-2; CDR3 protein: CASSQDLSPGLFEETQYF; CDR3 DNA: TGTGCCAGCAGCCAAGATCTTTCCCCGGGACTGTTTGAGGAGACCCAGTACTTC
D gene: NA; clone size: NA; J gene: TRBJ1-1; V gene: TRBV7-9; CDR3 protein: CASSLPTARNTEAFF; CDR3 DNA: TGTGCCAGCAGCTTGCCGACGGCGCGGAACACTGAAGCTTTCTTT
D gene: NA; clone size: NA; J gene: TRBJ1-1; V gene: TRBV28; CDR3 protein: CASSIRGSVEAFF; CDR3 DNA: TGTGCCAGCAGCATCCGGGGGAGCGTTGAAGCTTTCTTT
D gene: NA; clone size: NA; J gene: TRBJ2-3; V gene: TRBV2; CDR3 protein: CASSPIGMNTDTQYF; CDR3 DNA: TGTGCCAGCAGTCCCATAGGAATGAACACAGATACGCAGTATTTT
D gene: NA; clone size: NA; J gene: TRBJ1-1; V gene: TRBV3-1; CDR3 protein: CASSQGAPGTEAFF; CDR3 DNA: TGTGCCAGCAGCCAAGGCGCCCCCGGGACTGAAGCTTTCTTT
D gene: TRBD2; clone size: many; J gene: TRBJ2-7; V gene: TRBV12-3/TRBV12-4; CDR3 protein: CASRPTSGAYEQYF; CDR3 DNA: TGTGCCAGCAGGCCGACTAGCGGGGCCTACGAGCAGTACTTC
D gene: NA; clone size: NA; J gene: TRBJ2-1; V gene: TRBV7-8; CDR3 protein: CASSLPGLYNEQFF; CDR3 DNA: TGTGCCAGCAGCTTACCGGGCCTATACAATGAGCAGTTCTTC
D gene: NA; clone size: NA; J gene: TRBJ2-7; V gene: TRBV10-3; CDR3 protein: CAISERTDTYEQYF; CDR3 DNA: TGTGCCATCAGTGAGAGGACGGATACCTACGAGCAGTACTTC
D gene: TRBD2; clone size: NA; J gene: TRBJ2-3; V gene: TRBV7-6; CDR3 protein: CASQRESSTDTQYF; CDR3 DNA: TGTGCCAGCCAGCGGGAATCTAGCACAGATACGCAGTATTTT
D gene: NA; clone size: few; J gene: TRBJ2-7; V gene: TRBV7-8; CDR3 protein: CATTPSDRDEQYF; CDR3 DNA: TGTGCCACAACACCGTCGGACAGAGACGAGCAGTACTTC
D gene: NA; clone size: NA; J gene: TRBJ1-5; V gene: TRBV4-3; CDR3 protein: CASSLHWESNQPQHF; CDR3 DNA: TGCGCCAGCAGCCTGCACTGGGAAAGCAATCAGCCCCAGCATTTT